Here is one TCR beta chain with its context. The CDR3 loop spans 13 amino acids. V lost 4 bases to trimming and J lost 12 bases, with 19 bases between them. Germline-derived CDR1 and CDR2 are MNHNY and SVGAGI (reference sequence). This specimen comes from a study of blood T cell repertoires in COVID-19. As handled by the study authors: Amplification of reference gene primers provided the estimated nucleated cell counts. Clones were sequenced by immunoSEQ multiplex PCR, and TCRdb holds only the in-frame ones, with some missing. V, J and clone size are taken as reported in that table, and D and trimming were inferred from the DNA itself. The data hold about 140,000 clones, with roughly 90% observed a single time.

The J gene is TRBJ2-7, the V gene TRBV6-6; the D is unclear. What was sequenced was peripheral blood. The receptor was isolated from a man aged 55 to 70 with active or convalescent COVID-19. CDR3 coding DNA: TGTGCCAGCAGTTCGGGTCTTACGAGTCCGGGGTACTTC. This codes for CASSSGLTSPGYF.